This T cell receptor (beta chain) originates from a study of identical twins. Study-wide results and caveats: A lower insertion count was a feature of abundant cord blood beta clonotypes, with no such feature in memory repertoires. Analyses of zero insertions could, in part, be confounded by invariant MAIT and iNKT cells.

TCRdb recomputed calls from the 5' RACE reads with MiXCR, one row per CDR3 protein. The sample lists approximately 690,000 distinct CDR3 sequences, 5.5% to 7.5% occurring once. Concerning this clonotype: Antigen specificity is unknown.

Germline lookup yields CDR1 KGHSH and CDR2 LQKENI. The CDR3 totals 14 residues. Trimming pared 2 bases from V and 4 bases from J, leaving 10 bases between. The sequencing input was naive T cells sorted from blood. The sequence came from a man aged 18 to 30 in good health. The rearrangement links TRBV18 to TRBJ2-3; D uncertain. Written as DNA, the CDR3 is TGTGCCAGCTCACCAAACGGGCGCCCAGATACGCAGTATTTT. It specifies CASSPNGRPDTQYF.